The entry below gives a single T cell receptor beta chain sequence along with its context. No antigen is known for it. One end of the junction does not line up with germline, which may come from a read error. These data originate in a study of beta chain features in type 1 diabetes. Study outcomes and limitations: Unsettled here was the matter of whether HLA type influences TCRB rearrangement. Within each of all four CD4+ subsets, Type 1 diabetes patients had TCRB CDR3s that were moderately but significantly shorter.

Isolated RNA was reverse transcribed in full, so expressed TCRB transcripts were sequenced. The data were produced by immunoSEQ multiplex PCR, yet TCRdb's version contains in-frame clones alone and is incomplete. Of a few hundred thousand clones in the sample, roughly 14% were seen once. One heparinised blood draw, averaging roughly 120 mL, came from each donor. Populations obtained by sorting all exceeded 98% purity. The CDR3 covers 12 residues. Looked up from germline, CDR1 is SQVTM and CDR2 is ANQGSEA. Sequenced: naive CD4+ T cells from blood. The origin of this receptor is a woman younger than 30 with type 1 diabetes. The chain is built from TRBV29-1 and TRBJ2-6, with a tentative D call TRBD2 (6 bases). The CDR3 here is CSVVSGVNVLTF. In DNA, the CDR3 is TGCAGCGTTGTGTCGGGGGTCAACGTCCTGACTTTC.